This T cell receptor (beta chain) emerged from a study of shared clonotypes between healthy human individuals. Here immunoSEQ multiplex PCR was the method, and the copy in TCRdb shows in-frame clones only, minus some. The sample includes hundreds of thousands of clones, 90% to 97% seen only once; the top ten take approximately 0.1%. Germline CDR1 reads ENHRY; CDR2 reads SYGVKD. V gave up 0 bases and J gave up 3 bases; unmatched junction bases: 6. The CDR3 totals 16 residues. Selected positively for CCR7 and CD45RO-negative, naive CD8 cells excluded terminally differentiated effector memory CD45RA+ cells.

The rearrangement joins TRBV10-3 to TRBJ2-7, with 9 bases fitting TRBD1. The sample was naive CD8+ T cells sorted from blood. The TCR comes from a woman aged 25 to 39 in good health. The chain's CDR3 is CAISESNRDRDYEQYF. For the CDR3, the DNA is TGTGCCATCAGTGAGTCCAACCGGGACAGGGACTACGAGCAGTACTTC.